The rows below give T cell receptor beta chains drawn from one sample of a study of CD8 T cells in ankylosing spondylitis. TCRdb independently ran MiXCR on the 5' RACE reads; one entry per CDR3 protein. Of more than 300,000 distinct CDR3 sequences in the sample, roughly 8% were seen once. The sequenced sample was blood, either unsorted or a sorted T cell fraction (not recorded which). The receptor source for this set is a male donor with ankylosing spondylitis. CDR3s include the opening cysteine and the closing phenylalanine or tryptophan. The D gene is left open where the match is weak. Expanded clones are given a class, and other clones once, few, many or no size at all.

d_call: -
v_call: TRBV7-8
j_call: TRBJ2-1
clone_size: -
cdr3_aa: CASSLAAFNNEQFF
cdr3_nt: TGTGCCAGCAGCTTAGCGGCTTTCAACAATGAGCAGTTCTTC

d_call: TRBD1
v_call: TRBV30
j_call: TRBJ1-6
clone_size: -
cdr3_aa: CAWSGGQDNSPLHF
cdr3_nt: TGTGCCTGGAGTGGGGGACAGGATAATTCACCCCTCCACTTT

d_call: TRBD1
v_call: TRBV28
j_call: TRBJ2-7
clone_size: few
cdr3_aa: CASTPTGGGHEQYF
cdr3_nt: TGTGCCAGCACCCCGACAGGGGGGGGCCACGAGCAGTACTTC

d_call: TRBD1
v_call: TRBV5-1
j_call: TRBJ1-4
clone_size: few
cdr3_aa: CASSSAGQGDEKLFF
cdr3_nt: TGCGCCAGCAGCTCGGCGGGACAGGGTGATGAAAAACTGTTTTTT

d_call: -
v_call: TRBV12-3/TRBV12-4
j_call: TRBJ2-1
clone_size: many
cdr3_aa: CASSSPSGGATYNEQFF
cdr3_nt: TGTGCCAGCAGTTCCCCCAGCGGAGGAGCGACGTACAATGAGCAGTTCTTC

d_call: -
v_call: TRBV12-5
j_call: TRBJ2-7
clone_size: once
cdr3_aa: CASGFQGTYEQYF
cdr3_nt: TGTGCTAGTGGTTTTCAGGGGACCTACGAGCAGTACTTC

d_call: -
v_call: TRBV5-1
j_call: TRBJ2-6
clone_size: few
cdr3_aa: CASSLDGAGANVLTF
cdr3_nt: TGCGCCAGCAGCTTGGATGGGGCTGGGGCCAACGTCCTGACTTTC

d_call: -
v_call: TRBV29-1
j_call: TRBJ2-3
clone_size: few
cdr3_aa: CSVDNRGLGTDTQYF
cdr3_nt: TGCAGCGTTGATAATAGAGGGCTAGGCACAGATACGCAGTATTTT

d_call: TRBD2
v_call: TRBV20-1
j_call: TRBJ2-1
clone_size: many
cdr3_aa: CSARGVSGTSALYNEQFF
cdr3_nt: TGCAGTGCTAGAGGCGTTTCGGGGACTAGCGCCCTCTACAATGAGCAGTTCTTC

d_call: TRBD2
v_call: TRBV19
j_call: TRBJ2-7
clone_size: few
cdr3_aa: CASSKLLAGVSYEQYF
cdr3_nt: TGTGCCAGTTCCAAACTTCTAGCGGGAGTCTCCTACGAGCAGTACTTC

d_call: -
v_call: TRBV3-1
j_call: TRBJ1-4
clone_size: few
cdr3_aa: CASSQGSWRREGEKLFF
cdr3_nt: TGTGCCAGCAGCCAAGGCTCCTGGAGGCGGGAAGGTGAAAAACTGTTTTTT

d_call: -
v_call: TRBV5-1
j_call: TRBJ2-7
clone_size: -
cdr3_aa: CASTSGYEQYF
cdr3_nt: TGCGCCAGCACCTCGGGCTACGAGCAGTACTTC

d_call: -
v_call: TRBV7-2
j_call: TRBJ1-6
clone_size: few
cdr3_aa: CASSSFRRADNSPLHF
cdr3_nt: TGTGCCAGCAGCTCCTTCAGGCGGGCAGATAATTCACCCCTCCACTTT

d_call: -
v_call: TRBV29-1
j_call: TRBJ2-6
clone_size: few
cdr3_aa: CSVEKGIGANVLTF
cdr3_nt: TGCAGCGTTGAAAAAGGGATCGGGGCCAACGTCCTGACTTTC

d_call: TRBD2
v_call: TRBV7-9
j_call: TRBJ2-3
clone_size: -
cdr3_aa: CASSGSGRTTDTQYF
cdr3_nt: TGTGCCAGCAGCGGTAGCGGGAGAACGACAGATACGCAGTATTTT

d_call: -
v_call: TRBV25-1
j_call: TRBJ1-6
clone_size: many
cdr3_aa: CASSDREDSPLHF
cdr3_nt: TGTGCCAGCAGTGACAGGGAAGATTCACCCCTCCACTTT

d_call: -
v_call: TRBV6-5
j_call: TRBJ2-5
clone_size: many
cdr3_aa: CASSYKRGETQYF
cdr3_nt: TGTGCCAGCAGTTACAAGAGGGGGGAGACCCAGTACTTC

d_call: -
v_call: TRBV7-9
j_call: TRBJ2-1
clone_size: once
cdr3_aa: CASSLAQNPYNEQFF
cdr3_nt: TGTGCCAGCAGCTTAGCGCAAAACCCGTACAATGAGCAGTTCTTC

d_call: -
v_call: TRBV29-1
j_call: TRBJ1-4
clone_size: few
cdr3_aa: CSVIAGPGEKLFF
cdr3_nt: TGCAGCGTTATCGCAGGGCCGGGTGAAAAACTGTTTTTT

d_call: -
v_call: TRBV7-9
j_call: TRBJ2-7
clone_size: -
cdr3_aa: CASSGEDSSYEQYF
cdr3_nt: TGTGCCAGCAGCGGAGAGGACTCATCCTACGAGCAGTACTTC

d_call: TRBD1
v_call: TRBV27
j_call: TRBJ1-5
clone_size: -
cdr3_aa: CASRRQGATGNQPQHF
cdr3_nt: TGTGCCAGCAGAAGACAGGGGGCTACAGGCAATCAGCCCCAGCATTTT

d_call: -
v_call: TRBV18
j_call: TRBJ2-2
clone_size: few
cdr3_aa: CASSPPSRTGELFF
cdr3_nt: TGTGCCAGCTCACCACCTTCGAGGACCGGGGAGCTGTTTTTT

d_call: TRBD1
v_call: TRBV15
j_call: TRBJ2-1
clone_size: few
cdr3_aa: CATSPVGYRGHYNEQFF
cdr3_nt: TGTGCCACCAGCCCAGTAGGATACAGGGGACACTACAATGAGCAGTTCTTC

d_call: TRBD2
v_call: TRBV3-1
j_call: TRBJ2-3
clone_size: once
cdr3_aa: CASREASGGDTQYF
cdr3_nt: TGTGCCAGCCGCGAGGCTAGCGGGGGAGATACGCAGTATTTT

d_call: -
v_call: TRBV10-3
j_call: TRBJ2-7
clone_size: few
cdr3_aa: CAATGQRSYEQYF
cdr3_nt: TGTGCCGCTACGGGGCAGAGGTCCTACGAGCAGTACTTC

d_call: -
v_call: TRBV19
j_call: TRBJ2-1
clone_size: -
cdr3_aa: CASSMMYNEQFF
cdr3_nt: TGTGCCAGTAGTATGATGTACAATGAGCAGTTCTTC

d_call: -
v_call: TRBV7-2
j_call: TRBJ1-3
clone_size: -
cdr3_aa: CASSLSRDAGNTIYF
cdr3_nt: TGTGCCAGCAGCTTATCCAGGGACGCTGGAAACACCATATATTTT

d_call: TRBD1
v_call: TRBV10-1
j_call: TRBJ2-3
clone_size: few
cdr3_aa: CASSDWDREGDTQYF
cdr3_nt: TGCGCCAGCAGTGACTGGGACAGGGAGGGAGATACGCAGTATTTT

d_call: -
v_call: TRBV27
j_call: TRBJ2-1
clone_size: -
cdr3_aa: CASMSGISRGVSYNEQFF
cdr3_nt: TGTGCCAGCATGTCAGGAATCTCCAGGGGGGTCTCCTACAATGAGCAGTTCTTC

d_call: TRBD1
v_call: TRBV5-1
j_call: TRBJ2-5
clone_size: -
cdr3_aa: CASSLQGGLQETQYF
cdr3_nt: TGCGCCAGCAGCTTACAGGGGGGACTCCAAGAGACCCAGTACTTC

d_call: -
v_call: TRBV4-1
j_call: TRBJ2-5
clone_size: few
cdr3_aa: CASSQDPVETQYF
cdr3_nt: TGCGCCAGCAGCCAGGATCCAGTGGAGACCCAGTACTTC

d_call: -
v_call: TRBV6-1
j_call: TRBJ1-1
clone_size: few
cdr3_aa: CASRLTVEAFF
cdr3_nt: TGTGCCAGCAGGCTGACGGTAGAAGCTTTCTTT

d_call: TRBD1
v_call: TRBV20-1
j_call: TRBJ2-3
clone_size: few
cdr3_aa: CSARGSRGSTDTQYF
cdr3_nt: TGCAGTGCTAGAGGGTCCAGGGGGAGCACAGATACGCAGTATTTT

d_call: -
v_call: TRBV29-1
j_call: TRBJ1-2
clone_size: -
cdr3_aa: CSVEIGAANYGYTF
cdr3_nt: TGCAGCGTTGAAATAGGGGCCGCTAACTATGGCTACACCTTC

d_call: TRBD1
v_call: TRBV5-1
j_call: TRBJ2-2
clone_size: -
cdr3_aa: CASSSADRARGTGELFF
cdr3_nt: TGCGCCAGCAGCTCGGCGGACAGGGCTAGGGGCACCGGGGAGCTGTTTTTT

d_call: TRBD2
v_call: TRBV5-6
j_call: TRBJ2-7
clone_size: -
cdr3_aa: CASSRGLAGGHEQYF
cdr3_nt: TGTGCCAGCAGCCGGGGACTAGCGGGAGGCCACGAGCAGTACTTC

d_call: TRBD2
v_call: TRBV7-9
j_call: TRBJ2-5
clone_size: -
cdr3_aa: CASSYLAGETQYF
cdr3_nt: TGTGCCAGCAGCTATCTAGCGGGGGAGACCCAGTACTTC